Below are 30 T cell receptor beta chains sequenced from a single sample in a study of T cell changes during pregnancy in multiple sclerosis. Data came from immunoSEQ multiplex PCR; TCRdb stores just in-frame clones and leaves some out. The profile covers 88,000 or so clones, with roughly nine tenths appearing a single time and around 2.6% taken by the ten largest. The material was peripheral blood, obtained before pregnancy. These receptors were obtained from a female donor with multiple sclerosis, enrolled in a pregnancy study.

This clone appeared a few times. The sample contains more than one DNA sequence encoding this CDR3. CDR3 amino acids: CASSITGVNTEAFF. In DNA form, the CDR3 reads TGTGCCAGTAGTATAACAGGAGTGAACACTGAAGCTTTCTTT. The chain carries TRBV19 and TRBJ1-1; tentatively, D is TRBD1 (5 bases). This CDR3 region has 14 residues. CDR1 LNHDA and CDR2 SQIVND come from the germline V gene (reference sequence). Trimming took off 2 bases at V and 0 bases at J, with 7 bases between the two ends.

This rearrangement joins TRBV6-5 to TRBJ2-1; weak D call: TRBD1 (5 bases). The CDR3 spans 15 residues. Germline V CDR1 and CDR2: MNHEY, SVGAGI. V gave up 4 bases and J gave up 4 bases, with 14 bases separating them. The CDR3: CASSSSYQGYNEQFF. The CDR3 nucleotides are TGTGCCAGCAGTTCCTCATATCAGGGTTACAATGAGCAGTTCTTC.

The rearrangement links TRBV28 to TRBJ2-7; maybe TRBD1 (6 bases). The CDR3 contains 14 residues. Germline CDR1 MDHEN, CDR2 SYDVKM. V was pared by 2 bases and J by 4 bases, with 12 bases between. The CDR3 sequence is CASSLRWTAYEQYF. The CDR3 bases are TGTGCCAGCAGTTTAAGGTGGACAGCTTACGAGCAGTACTTC.

V usage is TRBV5-6 and J usage is TRBJ2-7; 10 bases agree with TRBD1. Germline CDR1 SGHDT, CDR2 YYEEEE. Trimming at V came to 2 bases and at J to 6 bases, leaving 5 bases not matched to a gene. This CDR3 region has 14 residues. CDR3 in DNA: TGTGCCAGCAGCTTTTTAGGGACAGGGGCCGAGCAGTACTTC. Amino acids: CASSFLGTGAEQYF.

The rearrangement joins TRBV29-1 to TRBJ2-7; 8 bases match TRBD2. CDR1 is SQVTM, CDR2 ANQGSEA, per germline. Trimming at V came to 4 bases and at J to 2 bases, leaving 7 bases not matched to a gene. This CDR3 comprises 14 residues. CDR3 sequence reads: CSVVGAGAPYEQYF. CDR3 bases: TGCAGCGTTGTGGGAGCGGGAGCCCCCTACGAGCAGTACTTC.

The J gene is TRBJ1-2, the V gene TRBV28; D might be TRBD1 (5 bases). Trimming took 3 bases from V and 7 from J, leaving 12 bases between them. This CDR3 is built from 13 residues. The germline V gene has CDR1 MDHEN and CDR2 SYDVKM. For the CDR3, the DNA is TGTGCCAGCAGTTTGAGCAGGGCTCGTGGCTACACCTTC. It translates to CASSLSRARGYTF.

The V and J genes are TRBV28 and TRBJ2-3; possibly TRBD1 for D (6 bases). V was shortened by 4 bases and J by 5 bases, with 13 bases between the two germline ends. This CDR3 comprises 14 residues. Looked up from germline, CDR1 is MDHEN and CDR2 is SYDVKM. CDR3 residues: CASSYIQGEDTQYF. The CDR3 nucleotides are TGTGCCAGCAGTTATATACAGGGAGAAGATACGCAGTATTTT. Combining the CDR3 with reference TRBV28 and TRBJ2-3 gives the whole variable domain DVKVTQSSRYLVKRTGEKVFLECVQDMDHENMFWYRQDPGLGLRLIYFSYDVKMKEKGDIPEGYSVSREKKERFSLILESASTNQTSMYLCASSYIQGEDTQYFGPGTRLTVL.

The rearrangement uses TRBV19 and TRBJ2-5; TRBD2 matches 14 bases. Per germline, CDR1 LNHDA and CDR2 SQIVND (reference sequence). This CDR3 region has 16 residues. Germline trimming cut 5 bases from V and 1 base from J; bases unmatched to any gene: 3. The CDR3 region has the DNA TGTGCCAGTAGTGTGACTAGCGGGGGGGTCCAAGAGACCCAGTACTTC. Amino acids: CASSVTSGGVQETQYF. Full variable domain (rest looked up from reference TRBV19 and TRBJ2-5): DGGITQSPKYLFRKEGQNVTLSCEQNLNHDAMYWYRQDPGQGLRLIYYSQIVNDFQKGDIAEGYSVSREKKESFPLTVTSAQKNPTAFYLCASSVTSGGVQETQYFGPGTRLLVL.

The chain is built from TRBV11-2 and TRBJ2-7; the match to TRBD2 covers 7 bases. The CDR3 runs 15 residues. CDR1 and CDR2 (germline): SGHAT, FQNNGV. Trimming took 2 bases from V and 4 from J; bases not matched to a gene: 8. CDR3: CASSLSEGGMYEQYF. As DNA, the CDR3 is TGTGCCAGCAGCTTATCCGAGGGAGGGATGTACGAGCAGTACTTC.

This clone appeared a single time. The gene calls are TRBV27 and TRBJ1-1; 8 positions agree with TRBD1. The V gene's germline CDR1 is MNHEY and CDR2 SMNVEV (reference sequence). The CDR3 loop spans 16 amino acids. With 5 bases clipped from V and 1 base from J, the junction kept 9 bases outside the gene matches. The CDR3 bases are TGTGCCAGCAGTGCTTCCGGGACAGGAGCGAACACTGAAGCTTTCTTT. Translating gives CASSASGTGANTEAFF.

This chain links TRBV5-1 with TRBJ1-1, with TRBD1 identical over 9 bases. V was pared by 2 bases and J by 5 bases, with 7 bases of the junction left unmatched. This CDR3 has 15 residues. Germline CDR1 is SGHRS and CDR2 is YFSETQ. For the CDR3, the DNA is TGCGCCAGCAGCTTCGGACAGGGGACAGGAACTGAAGCTTTCTTT. It codes for CASSFGQGTGTEAFF.

V gene TRBV7-3 combines with J gene TRBJ1-5, with 10 bases aligning to TRBD1. This CDR3 is built from 15 residues. The germline V gene encodes CDR1 SGHTA and CDR2 FQGTGA. Trimming at V came to 2 bases and at J to 5 bases, leaving 3 bases not matched to a gene. As DNA, the CDR3 is TGTGCCAGCAGCTTAGATGGGACAGGGGATCAGCCCCAGCATTTT. It is translated as CASSLDGTGDQPQHF.

CDR3 sequence (DNA): TGCGCCAGCAGCCAGAGAAGCGGGAGGTATACCGGGGAGCTGTTTTTT. Protein: CASSQRSGRYTGELFF. The chain has TRBV4-3 and TRBJ2-2; 9 bases map to TRBD2. CDR1 LGHNA and CDR2 YSLEER come from the germline V gene. V lost 3 bases, J lost 5 bases, and 7 bases stayed unmatched. This CDR3 is 16 amino acids long.

The rearrangement uses TRBV18 and TRBJ2-1; 9 bases are shared with TRBD2. Germline CDR1 and CDR2: KGHSH and LQKENI. Trimming removed 6 bases from V and 1 base from J; junction bases left unmatched: 4. The CDR3 runs 15 residues. The CDR3 DNA sequence: TGTGCCAGCTCTACGACTAGCGGTTCCTACAATGAGCAGTTCTTC. Its protein product is CASSTTSGSYNEQFF.

The chain couples TRBV28 to TRBJ2-7, with D possibly TRBD1 on 5 matching bases. V was cut by 6 bases and J by 0 bases, with 15 bases left in between. Germline loops: CDR1 MDHEN, CDR2 SYDVKM. The CDR3 covers 15 residues. The CDR3 DNA is TGTGCCAGCAGCAGGCGTGAGACAGCCTCCTACGAGCAGTACTTC. Protein: CASSRRETASYEQYF.

The chain recombines TRBV5-8 with TRBJ2-2; D not certain. Trimming removed 2 bases from V and 2 bases from J, with 7 bases in between. Germline V gives CDR1 SGHTS, CDR2 YDEGEE. This CDR3 spans 14 amino acids. CDR3 amino acids: CASSFRGNTGELFF. The CDR3, as DNA: TGTGCCAGCAGCTTTAGAGGAAACACCGGGGAGCTGTTTTTT.

This clone has a single count. The chain links TRBV5-1 to TRBJ2-1; D remains unclear. CDR3 length: 15 residues. Per the germline V gene, CDR1 is SGHRS and CDR2 is YFSETQ. Trimming removed 8 bases at V and 0 bases at J, with 15 bases between. The DNA of the CDR3 is TGCGCCAGTGTTGAGTACCCTGGCTCCTACAATGAGCAGTTCTTC. Amino acid sequence: CASVEYPGSYNEQFF.

The chain carries TRBV10-1 and TRBJ1-2; 7 bases match TRBD1. The CDR3 is 15 amino acids. V lost 6 bases to trimming and J lost 0 bases; unmatched junction nucleotides: 7. Germline V gene lookup returns CDR1 WNHNN and CDR2 SYGVQD (reference sequence). CDR3 sequence (DNA): TGCGCCAGCAGGGGGCCGGGACAGTCTAACTATGGCTACACCTTC. It is translated as CASRGPGQSNYGYTF.

The chain links TRBV18 to TRBJ1-1; a possible D gene is TRBD1 (6 bases). The V gene lost 6 bases and the J gene lost 4 bases, with 21 bases spanning the gap. The CDR3 consists of 16 residues. Germline CDR1 KGHSH, CDR2 LQKENI. Here the CDR3 DNA reads TGTGCCAGCTCCCCGACAGTCTCTATAGGGGGCACTGAAGCTTTCTTT. Its translation: CASSPTVSIGGTEAFF.

The chain carries TRBV27 and TRBJ2-1; 14 nucleotides match TRBD2. The CDR3 covers 18 residues. Unmatched junction bases numbered 5, after V lost 3 bases and J lost 1 base. Germline CDR1 is MNHEY and CDR2 is SMNVEV (reference sequence). CDR3 sequence: CASSFRGLAGVSYNEQFF. The DNA of the CDR3 is TGTGCCAGCAGTTTCAGGGGACTAGCGGGGGTATCCTACAATGAGCAGTTCTTC.

This clone came up once. The rearrangement joins TRBV2 to TRBJ2-3; D ambiguous. CDR1 and CDR2 (germline): SNHLY, FYNNEI. V shed 7 bases and J shed 0 bases, with 5 bases lying between them. This CDR3 has 12 amino acids. The CDR3 is CASTRSTDTQYF. DNA for the CDR3: TGTGCCAGCACCCGTAGCACAGATACGCAGTATTTT.

This sequence joins TRBV6-5 and TRBJ2-1, with TRBD1 identical over 7 bases. The CDR3 consists of 13 residues. Germline V gives CDR1 MNHEY, CDR2 SVGAGI. V lost 0 bases, J lost 8 bases, and 1 base stayed unmatched. CDR3 DNA: TGTGCCAGCAGTTACTCCACAGGGGATGAGCAGTTCTTC. It codes for CASSYSTGDEQFF.

The rearrangement joins TRBV28 to TRBJ2-1; 9 nucleotides match TRBD2. Per germline, CDR1 MDHEN and CDR2 SYDVKM. Trimming at V came to 3 bases and at J to 5 bases, leaving 2 bases not matched to a gene. This CDR3 is 14 amino acids long. The CDR3 DNA reads TGTGCCAGCAGTTTGGCGGGAGGGAACAATGAGCAGTTCTTC. It encodes CASSLAGGNNEQFF.

This chain joins TRBV14 and TRBJ1-1, with no clear D. The V end lost 6 bases, the J end lost 4 bases, and 12 bases lay between the germline ends. The germline gives CDR1 SGHDN, CDR2 FVKESK. CDR3 length: 13 residues. CDR3 sequence (DNA): TGTGCCAGCAGGTGGACTGGGAGCACTGAAGCTTTCTTT. Its translation is CASRWTGSTEAFF.

The chain carries TRBV7-2 and TRBJ2-7, with TRBD2 matching over 11 bases. CDR1 SGHTA and CDR2 FQGNSA come from the germline V gene. CDR3 length: 12 residues. V shed 3 bases, J shed 12 bases, and the junction held 4 bases outside the gene matches. The CDR3 is CASSLGTSGPYF. CDR3 DNA: TGTGCCAGCAGCTTGGGGACTAGCGGCCCGTACTTC.

The CDR3 coding sequence is TGTGCCAGCAGCCCAGGACTAGCCTCAGGCGAGCAGTACTTC. It yields the protein CASSPGLASGEQYF. This chain links TRBV7-6 with TRBJ2-7, with 8 nucleotides matching TRBD2. The V segment lost 5 bases and the J segment 6 bases; nucleotides outside the gene matches: 9. The CDR3 loop spans 14 amino acids. The germline CDR1 and CDR2 sequences are SGHVS and FNYEAQ.

This clone occurred a few times. V gene TRBV5-1 combines with J gene TRBJ2-2, with 9 bases lining up with TRBD1. The germline CDR1 and CDR2 sequences are SGHRS and YFSETQ. V was clipped by 4 bases and J by 2 bases; unmatched bases: 3. The CDR3 length is 15 residues. CDR3 protein: CASSTGQGNTGELFF. The CDR3 bases are TGCGCCAGCAGCACGGGACAGGGAAACACCGGGGAGCTGTTTTTT.

V usage is TRBV19 and J usage is TRBJ1-1, with D maybe TRBD1 (5 bases). This CDR3 region has 14 residues. Germline V lookup: CDR1 LNHDA, CDR2 SQIVND (reference sequence). Deletions cut 5 bases from V and 2 bases from J, with 12 bases between. CDR3 nucleotides: TGTGCCAGTAGTTTGCAGGGTCCCAACACTGAAGCTTTCTTT. It encodes CASSLQGPNTEAFF.

The DNA of the CDR3 is TGTGCCAGCAGCTTAGGGGGCATGGGCAATCAGCCCCAGCATTTT. Protein product: CASSLGGMGNQPQHF. V gene TRBV28 combines with J gene TRBJ1-5; 7 bases fit TRBD1. CDR3 length: 15 residues. Per germline, CDR1 MDHEN and CDR2 SYDVKM. Germline trimming cut 6 bases from V and 2 bases from J; bases unmatched to any gene: 7.

CDR3 protein: CASHGQPQHF. The CDR3 DNA reads as TGTGCCAGCCACGGTCAGCCCCAGCATTTT. This rearrangement joins TRBV21-1 to TRBJ1-5. TRBV21-1 is tagged as a pseudogene. CDR3 size: 10 residues.